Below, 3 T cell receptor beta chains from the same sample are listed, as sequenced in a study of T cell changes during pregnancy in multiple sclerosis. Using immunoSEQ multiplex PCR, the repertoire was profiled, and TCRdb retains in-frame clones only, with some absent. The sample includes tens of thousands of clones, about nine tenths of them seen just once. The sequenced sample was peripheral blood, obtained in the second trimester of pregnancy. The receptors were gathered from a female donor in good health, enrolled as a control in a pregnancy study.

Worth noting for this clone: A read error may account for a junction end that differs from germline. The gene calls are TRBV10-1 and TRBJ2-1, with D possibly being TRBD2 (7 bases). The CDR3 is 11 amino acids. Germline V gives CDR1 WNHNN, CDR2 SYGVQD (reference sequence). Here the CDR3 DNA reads TGCGCCAGCAGTGCCACGGGGGGCAGTGTCTTC. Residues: CASSATGGSVF.

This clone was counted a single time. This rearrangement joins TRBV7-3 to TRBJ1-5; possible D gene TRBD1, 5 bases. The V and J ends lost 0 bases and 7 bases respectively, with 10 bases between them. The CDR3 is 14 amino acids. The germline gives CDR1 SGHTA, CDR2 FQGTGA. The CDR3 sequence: CASSLTGGGQPQHF. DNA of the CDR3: TGTGCCAGCAGCTTAACCGGGGGAGGGCAGCCCCAGCATTTT.

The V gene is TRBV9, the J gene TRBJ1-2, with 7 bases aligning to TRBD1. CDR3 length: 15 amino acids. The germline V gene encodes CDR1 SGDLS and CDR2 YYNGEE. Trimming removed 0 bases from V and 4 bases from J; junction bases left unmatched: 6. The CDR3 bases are TGTGCCAGCAGCGTAGATCCGACAGGGCCCTATGGCTACACCTTC. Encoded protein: CASSVDPTGPYGYTF. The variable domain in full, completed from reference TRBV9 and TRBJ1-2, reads DSGVTQTPKHLITATGQRVTLRCSPRSGDLSVYWYQQSLDQGLQFLIQYYNGEERAKGNILERFSAQQFPDLHSELNLSSLELGDSALYFCASSVDPTGPYGYTFGSGTRLTVV.